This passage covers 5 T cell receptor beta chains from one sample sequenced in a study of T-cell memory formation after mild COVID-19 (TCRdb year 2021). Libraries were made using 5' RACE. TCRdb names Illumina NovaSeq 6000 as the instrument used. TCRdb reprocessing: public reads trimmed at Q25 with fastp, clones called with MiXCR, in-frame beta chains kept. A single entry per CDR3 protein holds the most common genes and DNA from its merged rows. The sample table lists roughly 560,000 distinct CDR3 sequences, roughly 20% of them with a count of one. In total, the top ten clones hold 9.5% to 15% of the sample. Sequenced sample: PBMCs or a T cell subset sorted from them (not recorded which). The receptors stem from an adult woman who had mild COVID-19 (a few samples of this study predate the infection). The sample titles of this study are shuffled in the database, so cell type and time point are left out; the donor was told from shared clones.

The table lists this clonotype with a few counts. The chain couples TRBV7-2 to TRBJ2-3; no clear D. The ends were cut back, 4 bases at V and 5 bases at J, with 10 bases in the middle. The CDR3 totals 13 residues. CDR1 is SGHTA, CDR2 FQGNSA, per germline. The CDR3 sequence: CASSSARGDTQYF. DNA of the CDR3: TGTGCCAGCAGCTCCGCTCGTGGAGATACGCAGTATTTT.

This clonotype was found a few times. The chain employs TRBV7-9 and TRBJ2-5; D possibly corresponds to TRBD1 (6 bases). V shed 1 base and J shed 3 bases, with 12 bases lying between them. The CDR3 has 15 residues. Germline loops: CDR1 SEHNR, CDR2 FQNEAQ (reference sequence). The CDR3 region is CASSLEPGHKETQYF. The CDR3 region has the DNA TGTGCCAGCAGCTTAGAACCGGGACATAAAGAGACCCAGTACTTC.

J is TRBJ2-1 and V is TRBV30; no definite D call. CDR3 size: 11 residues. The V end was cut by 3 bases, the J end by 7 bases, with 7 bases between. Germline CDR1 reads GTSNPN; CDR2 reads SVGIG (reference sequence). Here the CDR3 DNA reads TGTGCCTGGAGAACGGCTAATGAGCAGTTCTTC. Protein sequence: CAWRTANEQFF.

CDR3 bases: TGTGCCACTGAACAGGGAGGCCTCTCCTACAATGAGCAGTTCTTC. This codes for CATEQGGLSYNEQFF. The chain carries TRBV2 and TRBJ2-1; D may match TRBD1 or TRBD2 (6 bases each). The V gene lost 10 bases and the J gene lost 0 bases, with 16 bases spanning the gap. Germline V CDR1 and CDR2: SNHLY, FYNNEI. This CDR3 spans 15 amino acids.

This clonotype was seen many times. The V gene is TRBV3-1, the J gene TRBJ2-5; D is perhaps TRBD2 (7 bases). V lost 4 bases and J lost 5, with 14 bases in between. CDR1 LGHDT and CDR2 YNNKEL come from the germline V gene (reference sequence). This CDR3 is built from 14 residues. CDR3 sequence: CASSLPGGFETQYF. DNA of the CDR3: TGTGCCAGCAGCCTTCCGGGGGGCTTTGAGACCCAGTACTTC.